One sample yielded the 28 T cell receptor beta chains listed below, sequenced in a study of T cells after yellow fever vaccination. Via MiXCR, TCRdb re-called the 5' RACE reads, giving one row per CDR3 protein. The sample has about 330,000 distinct CDR3 sequences, about 6.9% seen once; the top ten hold 18%. The specimen was PBMCs, collected about 41 days after the first yellow fever vaccination. These receptors were collected from a man in his late teens or twenties who received the YFV17D yellow fever vaccine.

This clonotype was counted ten times or more. The V call is TRBV4-1, the J call TRBJ2-1; 7 bases are shared with TRBD1. The CDR3 sequence is 15 residues long. Germline CDR1 reads MGHRA; CDR2 reads YSYEKL. The V segment lost 5 bases and the J segment 8 bases; nucleotides outside the gene matches: 12. The DNA of the CDR3 is TGCGCCAGCAGCTACCGACAGGGACCCCCCCATGAGCAGTTCTTC. Its protein is CASSYRQGPPHEQFF.

The CDR3 nucleotides read TGCGCCAGCAGCCTAAATAACATGGAAGGTTCTTATGAGCAGTTCTTC. This gives the protein CASSLNNMEGSYEQFF. The rearrangement uses TRBV4-3 and TRBJ2-1; D gene ambiguous. V was pared by 4 bases and J by 8 bases, with 21 bases between. CDR3 length equals 16 residues. CDR1 LGHNA and CDR2 YSLEER come from the germline V gene.

V and J are TRBV27 and TRBJ2-3, with D perhaps TRBD2 (6 bases). Germline assignment: CDR1 MNHEY and CDR2 SMNVEV (reference sequence). Trimming cost V 3 bases and J 1 base, with 11 bases left between them. The CDR3 loop spans 15 amino acids. CDR3 residues: CASSLGWGGTDTQYF. In nucleotides, the CDR3 is TGTGCCAGCAGTTTGGGTTGGGGGGGCACAGATACGCAGTATTTT.

Turning to this clonotype: At one end the junction does not follow the germline gene, possibly because of a read error. The chain employs TRBV20-1 and TRBJ1-4; D is undetermined. In germline, CDR1 is DFQATT, CDR2 SNEGSKA (reference sequence). This CDR3 contains 18 residues. The CDR3 is CCARELLGSRPQNEKLFF. The CDR3, as DNA: TGCTGTGCTAGAGAACTACTGGGTTCAAGACCCCAGAATGAAAAACTGTTTTTT.

This clonotype occurred a few times. The CDR3, as DNA: TGCAGTGCTAGATCCGAGGGCTATGGCTACACCTTC. It encodes CSARSEGYGYTF. The chain joins TRBV20-1 to TRBJ1-2; D remains unclear. This CDR3 has 12 residues. The V gene lost 2 bases and the J gene lost 4 bases, with 8 bases spanning the gap. From germline, CDR1 is DFQATT and CDR2 SNEGSKA (reference sequence).

The sample holds a few counts of this clonotype. The V and J genes are TRBV7-2 and TRBJ2-7; D may correspond to TRBD1 or TRBD2 (5 bases each). The CDR3 extends over 15 amino acids. V lost 2 bases to trimming and J lost 0 bases, with 11 bases between them. CDR1 and CDR2 (germline): SGHTA, FQGNSA. CDR3 loop: CASSLNPGSSYEQYV. In DNA form, the CDR3 reads TGTGCCAGCAGCTTAAACCCAGGGAGCTCCTACGAGCAGTACGTC.

The rearrangement uses TRBV20-1 and TRBJ2-4; D may be TRBD1 (5 bases). Looked up from germline, CDR1 is DFQATT and CDR2 is SNEGSKA (reference sequence). The V gene lost 1 base and the J gene lost 0 bases, with 16 bases spanning the gap. CDR3 length equals 17 residues. DNA for the CDR3: TGCAGTGCTAGAGGGGGCAGAGCCACCGTAGCCAAAAACATTCAGTACTTC. Amino acid sequence: CSARGGRATVAKNIQYF.

This clonotype has a single count. The genes are TRBV18 and TRBJ2-7; 7 bases map to TRBD1. Germline CDR1 and CDR2: KGHSH and LQKENI. CDR3 length: 13 residues. V dropped 3 bases and J dropped 2; count of bases not matched to a gene: 1. The CDR3 loop reads CASSPDRTYEQYV. The CDR3 nucleotides read TGTGCCAGCTCACCGGACAGGACCTACGAGCAGTACGTC.

The chain has TRBV7-9 and TRBJ1-2; D might be TRBD1 (6 bases). V was pared by 1 base and J by 4 bases, with 13 bases between. This CDR3 spans 15 amino acids. CDR1 SEHNR and CDR2 FQNEAQ come from the germline V gene (reference sequence). CDR3 residues: CASSLGQDPFYGYTF. The CDR3 DNA reads as TGTGCCAGCAGCTTAGGACAGGATCCCTTCTATGGCTACACCTTC.

This chain uses TRBV5-1 with TRBJ2-7, with 11 bases fitting TRBD2. The CDR3 spans 18 residues. The ends lost 3 bases at V and 0 bases at J; junction bases unmatched: 11. The germline V gene has CDR1 SGHRS and CDR2 YFSETQ. The CDR3 region has the DNA TGCGCCAGCAGCTCCCAGAGTAGCGGGGGGGCCACCTCCTACGAGCAGTACTTC. It encodes CASSSQSSGGATSYEQYF.

This clonotype has more than one count but fewer than ten. V gene TRBV6-1 combines with J gene TRBJ2-1; D may match TRBD1 or TRBD2 (7 bases each). The CDR3 is 13 residues long. From germline, CDR1 is MNHNS and CDR2 SASEGT. CDR3 in DNA: TGTGGTGCAGGGGGGGAAGAGTACAATGAGCAGTTCTTC. Translating gives CGAGGEEYNEQFF.

This clonotype was detected a few times. The chain carries TRBV7-3 and TRBJ1-2; D possibly corresponds to TRBD1 (5 bases). CDR1 and CDR2 from the germline V gene are SGHTA and FQGTGA. This CDR3 region has 18 residues. V was trimmed by 1 base and J by 2 bases, leaving 20 bases between them. CDR3 DNA sequence: TGTGCCAGCAGCTTAAAGCCCGCCGTGTCGGGGCAGAACTATGGCTACACCTTC. It specifies CASSLKPAVSGQNYGYTF.

This clonotype came up a few times. A read error may account for a junction end that differs from germline. The genes are TRBV6-5 and TRBJ1-1; D is unclear. This CDR3 region has 14 residues. The germline gives CDR1 MNHEY, CDR2 SVGAGI. Here the CDR3 reads CASSDSWRAAEAFF. Here the CDR3 DNA reads TGTGCCAGCAGTGACTCATGGAGGGCGGCTGAAGCTTTCTTT.

In its sample, this clonotype was seen many times. This chain uses TRBV20-1 with TRBJ1-2; no reliable D call. V dropped 6 bases and J dropped 4 bases, with 12 bases sitting between them. Germline CDR1 reads DFQATT; CDR2 reads SNEGSKA (reference sequence). CDR3 length: 12 amino acids. In nucleotides, the CDR3 is TGCAGTGCAGGAGGACCGCGCTATGGCTACACCTTC. It encodes CSAGGPRYGYTF.

This clonotype has only a few counts. The chain employs TRBV5-1 and TRBJ1-2; TRBD1 might be the D (6 bases). The CDR3 sequence is 15 residues long. From germline, CDR1 is SGHRS and CDR2 YFSETQ. Trimming pared 3 bases from V and 0 bases from J, leaving 12 bases between. For the CDR3, the DNA is TGCGCCAGCAGCTCCGGGGACAATTCTAACTATGGCTACACCTTC. This translates into CASSSGDNSNYGYTF.

This clonotype was observed a few times. The rearrangement uses TRBV5-4 and TRBJ1-4, with D unclear. The CDR3 runs to 12 residues. Deletions cut 2 bases from V and 7 bases from J, with 6 bases between. Germline V gene data show CDR1 as SGHNT and CDR2 as YYREEE (reference sequence). As DNA, the CDR3 is TGTGCCAGCAGCTTTCTAAGTGAAAAACTGTTTTTT. Its translation: CASSFLSEKLFF.

The table lists this clonotype with many counts. The chain uses TRBV4-1 and TRBJ2-1; 7 nucleotides align to TRBD1. This CDR3 is 16 amino acids long. The germline gives CDR1 MGHRA, CDR2 YSYEKL. Unmatched junction bases numbered 8, after V lost 6 bases and J lost 0 bases. CDR3 region: CASRTLTGNSYNEQFF. Here the CDR3 DNA reads TGCGCCAGCAGGACCCTGACAGGGAACTCCTACAATGAGCAGTTCTTC.

The V gene is TRBV6-1, the J gene TRBJ2-3, with D possibly matching TRBD1 (5 bases). The CDR3 contains 15 residues. CDR1 and CDR2 (germline): MNHNS, SASEGT. V lost 2 bases and J 6 bases, leaving 15 bases between the germline ends. The CDR3 bases are TGTGCCAGCAGTGAAATGGTTGGGGCAGGGGATACGCAGTATTTT. Encoded protein: CASSEMVGAGDTQYF.

V gene TRBV20-1 combines with J gene TRBJ2-5; D may be TRBD2 (5 bases). CDR1 and CDR2 from the germline V gene are DFQATT and SNEGSKA (reference sequence). Trimming removed 6 bases from V and 5 bases from J, with 13 bases in between. The CDR3 consists of 12 residues. The CDR3 DNA sequence: TGCAGTGCCCCGTCGGGGTACGAGACCCAGTACTTC. Translation gives CSAPSGYETQYF.

This clonotype was observed a few times. This chain links TRBV19 with TRBJ2-6; D is possibly TRBD2 (6 bases). The CDR3 loop spans 17 amino acids. The germline V gene has CDR1 LNHDA and CDR2 SQIVND (reference sequence). V lost 1 base, J lost 0 bases, and 10 bases lay in between. The CDR3 DNA reads as TGTGCCAGTAGTATAGTGACGGACTACTCTGGGGCCAACGTCCTGACTTTC. Protein: CASSIVTDYSGANVLTF.

The chain recombines TRBV27 with TRBJ1-5; tentatively, D is TRBD1 (5 bases). V shed 7 bases and J shed 7 bases, with 11 bases lying between them. Germline V CDR1 and CDR2: MNHEY, SMNVEV (reference sequence). This CDR3 is built from 12 residues. The CDR3 region is CASNNRGQPQHF. CDR3 in DNA: TGTGCCAGCAATAATCGGGGCCAGCCCCAGCATTTT.

This clonotype turned up a few times. This chain connects TRBV20-1 to TRBJ2-1, with a possible D match to TRBD2 (6 bases). This CDR3 region has 14 residues. Germline V lookup: CDR1 DFQATT, CDR2 SNEGSKA (reference sequence). The V gene lost 0 bases and the J gene lost 8 bases, with 14 bases spanning the gap. CDR3 DNA sequence: TGCAGTGCTAGAGATTTACTAGCTGGGCATGAGCAGTTCTTC. This encodes CSARDLLAGHEQFF.

The genes are TRBV3-1 and TRBJ1-2; no reliable D call. This CDR3 has 13 residues. Germline assignment: CDR1 LGHDT and CDR2 YNNKEL (reference sequence). Trimming pared 3 bases from V and 5 bases from J, leaving 10 bases between. In nucleotides, the CDR3 is TGTGCCAGCAGCCACGGGGAGGGATATGGCTACACCTTC. Encoded protein: CASSHGEGYGYTF. Full variable domain (missing parts from reference TRBV3-1 and TRBJ1-2): DTAVSQTPKYLVTQMGNDKSIKCEQNLGHDTMYWYKQDSKKFLKIMFSYNNKELIINETVPNRFSPKSPDKAHLNLHINSLELGDSAVYFCASSHGEGYGYTFGSGTRLTVV.

This clonotype showed up many times. This chain connects TRBV7-6 to TRBJ1-1; 7 positions match TRBD1. V lost 3 bases, J lost 0 bases, and 7 bases stayed unmatched. This CDR3 region has 16 residues. Germline CDR1 and CDR2: SGHVS and FNYEAQ. CDR3 in DNA: TGTGCCAGCAGCTTGGGCAGACAGGGTATGAACACTGAAGCTTTCTTT. As protein: CASSLGRQGMNTEAFF. Drawing the rest from reference TRBV7-6 and TRBJ1-1, the complete variable domain is GAGVSQSPRYKVTKRGQDVALRCDPISGHVSLYWYRQALGQGPEFLTYFNYEAQQDKSGLPNDRFSAERPEGSISTLTIQRTEQRDSAMYRCASSLGRQGMNTEAFFGQGTRLTVV.

This clonotype appeared a few times. The CDR3 sequence: CASRQGPQGDTQYF. CDR3 bases: TGTGCCAGCAGACAGGGCCCGCAAGGAGATACGCAGTATTTT. The V and J genes are TRBV5-4 and TRBJ2-3; D perhaps matches TRBD1 (6 bases). Trimming removed 5 bases from V and 5 bases from J, with 15 bases in between. Germline V lookup: CDR1 SGHNT, CDR2 YYREEE (reference sequence). The CDR3 spans 14 residues. The variable domain in full, completed from reference TRBV5-4 and TRBJ2-3, reads ETGVTQSPTHLIKTRGQQVTLRCSSQSGHNTVSWYQQALGQGPQFIFQYYREEENGRGNFPPRFSGLQFPNYSSELNVNALELDDSALYLCASRQGPQGDTQYFGPGTRLTVL.

The chain employs TRBV5-1 and TRBJ2-2; D possibly corresponds to TRBD1 (6 bases). The germline V gene has CDR1 SGHRS and CDR2 YFSETQ. V gave up 2 bases and J gave up 4 bases, with 15 bases separating them. This CDR3 comprises 16 residues. The CDR3 here is CASSFLTGTSTGELFF. The CDR3 DNA sequence: TGCGCCAGCAGCTTCCTCACAGGGACCAGCACCGGGGAGCTGTTTTTT. The full variable domain, completed using reference TRBV5-1 and TRBJ2-2, is KAGVTQTPRYLIKTRGQQVTLSCSPISGHRSVSWYQQTPGQGLQFLFEYFSETQRNKGNFPGRFSGRQFSNSRSEMNVSTLELGDSALYLCASSFLTGTSTGELFFGEGSRLTVL.

This clonotype has more than one count but fewer than ten. The chain has TRBV5-6 and TRBJ2-7; 7 nucleotides align to TRBD2. The CDR3 is 18 residues long. CDR1 SGHDT and CDR2 YYEEEE come from the germline V gene. The V segment lost 2 bases and the J segment 4 bases; nucleotides outside the gene matches: 18. This CDR3 is CASSLFGFLADDFYEQYF. DNA for the CDR3: TGTGCCAGCAGCTTATTCGGCTTTCTAGCGGATGATTTTTACGAGCAGTACTTC.

The chain is built from TRBV7-2 and TRBJ2-5; D is possibly TRBD1 (5 bases). V was cut by 5 bases and J by 5 bases, with 12 bases left in between. This CDR3 region has 13 residues. The germline gives CDR1 SGHTA, CDR2 FQGNSA. This CDR3 is CASSPVRAETQYF. CDR3 nucleotides: TGTGCCAGCAGCCCGGTCAGGGCGGAGACCCAGTACTTC.